The entry that follows covers one TCR beta chain sequence. Sequencing used immunoSEQ multiplex PCR; TCRdb keeps in-frame clones, though not all of them. The sample has roughly 17,000 clones, around 90% seen once. The V gene's germline CDR1 is SGHDT and CDR2 YYEEEE. This CDR3 comprises 15 residues. Trimming shortened V by 2 bases and J by 4 bases, and 14 bases separated the two germline ends. The data derive from a study of T cell changes during pregnancy in multiple sclerosis. The sample here was CD8+ T cells from peripheral blood mononuclear cells, taken after pregnancy. This receptor was obtained from a female donor in good health, enrolled as a control in a pregnancy study. V gene TRBV5-6 combines with J gene TRBJ2-3, with D maybe TRBD2 (6 bases). CDR3 coding DNA: TGTGCCAGCAGCTTAGCGGGTACTTCCCCAGATACGCAGTATTTT. This translates into CASSLAGTSPDTQYF. Using reference TRBV5-6 and TRBJ2-3 for the parts outside the CDR3, the full variable domain is DAGVTQSPTHLIKTRGQQVTLRCSPKSGHDTVSWYQQALGQGPQFIFQYYEEEERQRGNFPDRFSGHQFPNYSSELNVNALLLGDSALYLCASSLAGTSPDTQYFGPGTRLTVL.